This T cell receptor (beta chain) is drawn from a study of blood T cell repertoires in COVID-19. Recruitment covered about two dozen US areas and drew participants whose ages spanned roughly 18 to 89 years. Participants had their cohort set by participant-reported clinical history. Before being deemed recovered, Cohort 3 donors had two negative PCRs, clearance, or symptom resolution. This CDR3 region has 15 residues. The V gene end was trimmed by 5 bases and the J gene end by 3 bases; junction bases not matched to a gene: 8. CDR1 and CDR2 (germline): SGHTA, FQGTGA. Original processing notes: Reference gene primer amplification in the assay estimated nucleated cell counts. TCRdb's table, derived via immunoSEQ multiplex PCR, lists solely in-frame clones and lacks some. The DNA was the basis for D and trimming; V, J and clone size are from that table. The table has about 130,000 clones, about four fifths seen once; the top ten hold roughly 9.2%.

The sequence was obtained from a man aged 50 or older who had recovered from COVID-19. Sequencing was done on a sample of PBMCs or T cells enriched from blood (not recorded which). The J gene is TRBJ1-2, the V gene TRBV7-3, with 8 bases aligning to TRBD1. CDR3 protein: CASSQGAGQDYGYTF. The CDR3 DNA reads TGTGCCAGCAGCCAGGGGGCAGGTCAGGACTATGGCTACACCTTC.